Detailed here is one T cell receptor beta chain. The data belong to a study of long-term antiretroviral therapy in people with HIV. V lost 0 bases, J lost 5 bases, and 10 bases lay in between. This CDR3 is built from 15 residues. Germline lookup yields CDR1 LNHDA and CDR2 SQIVND (reference sequence). Samples were assayed with immunoSEQ v3.0 at survey level. The data were produced by immunoSEQ multiplex PCR, yet TCRdb's version contains in-frame clones alone and is incomplete. The top ten hold 15% of the sample, which has over 15,000 clones, roughly 73% seen once. This TCR was recovered from a man aged 30 to 45 with HIV. V gene TRBV19 combines with J gene TRBJ2-2; D is undetermined. The source was unsorted PBMCs, collected less than 2.2 years before starting antiretroviral therapy. The CDR3, as DNA: TGTGCCAGTAGTATAGATTCGGTTCCAACCGGGGAGCTGTTTTTT. Translating gives CASSIDSVPTGELFF.